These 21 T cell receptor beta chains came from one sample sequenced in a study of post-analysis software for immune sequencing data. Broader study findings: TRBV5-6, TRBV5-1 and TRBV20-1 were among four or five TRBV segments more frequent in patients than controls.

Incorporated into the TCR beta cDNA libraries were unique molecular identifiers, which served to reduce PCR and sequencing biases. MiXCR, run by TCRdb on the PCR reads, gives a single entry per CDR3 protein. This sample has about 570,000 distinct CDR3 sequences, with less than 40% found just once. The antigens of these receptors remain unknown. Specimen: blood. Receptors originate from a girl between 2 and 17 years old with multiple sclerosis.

This CDR3 is CASSPSPGSEQFF. CDR3 DNA sequence: TGTGCCAGCAGTCCAAGTCCTGGGAGCGAGCAGTTCTTC. V usage is TRBV12-3 or TRBV12-4 and J usage is TRBJ2-1; D perhaps matches TRBD2 (5 bases). The CDR3 is 13 residues long. Trimming removed 5 bases at V and 10 bases at J, with 15 bases between.

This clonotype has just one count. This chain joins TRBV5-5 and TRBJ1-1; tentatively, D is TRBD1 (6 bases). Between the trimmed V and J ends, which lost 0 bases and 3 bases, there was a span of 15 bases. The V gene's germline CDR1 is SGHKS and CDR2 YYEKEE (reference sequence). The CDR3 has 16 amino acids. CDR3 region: CASSLAGGGGYTEAFF. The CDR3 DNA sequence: TGTGCCAGCAGCTTGGCGGGGGGCGGAGGGTACACTGAAGCTTTCTTT.

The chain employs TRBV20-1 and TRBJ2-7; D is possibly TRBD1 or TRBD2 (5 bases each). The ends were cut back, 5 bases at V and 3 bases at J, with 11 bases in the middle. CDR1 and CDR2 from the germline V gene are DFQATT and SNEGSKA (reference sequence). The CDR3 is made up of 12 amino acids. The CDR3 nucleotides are TGCAGTGCTGAACCGGGGCACTACGAGCAGTACTTC. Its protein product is CSAEPGHYEQYF.

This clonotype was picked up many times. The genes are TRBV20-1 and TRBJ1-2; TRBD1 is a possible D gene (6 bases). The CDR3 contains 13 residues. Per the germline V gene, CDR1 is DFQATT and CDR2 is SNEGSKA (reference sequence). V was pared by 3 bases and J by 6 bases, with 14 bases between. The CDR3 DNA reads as TGCAGTGCTAGCCAGGGGATCGGGGATGGCTACACCTTC. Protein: CSASQGIGDGYTF.

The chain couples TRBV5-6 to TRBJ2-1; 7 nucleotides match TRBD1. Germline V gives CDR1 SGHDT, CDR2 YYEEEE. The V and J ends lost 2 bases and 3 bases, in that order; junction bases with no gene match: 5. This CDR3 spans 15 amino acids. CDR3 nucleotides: TGTGCCAGCAGCTTCGGACAGGCGATCTACAATGAGCAGTTCTTC. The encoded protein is CASSFGQAIYNEQFF.

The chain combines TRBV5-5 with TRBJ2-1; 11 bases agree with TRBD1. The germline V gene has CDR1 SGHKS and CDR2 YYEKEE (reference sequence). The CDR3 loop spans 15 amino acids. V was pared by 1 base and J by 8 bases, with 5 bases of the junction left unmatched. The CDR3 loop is CASSLWTGGNDEQFF. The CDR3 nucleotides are TGTGCCAGCAGCTTGTGGACAGGGGGCAACGATGAGCAGTTCTTC. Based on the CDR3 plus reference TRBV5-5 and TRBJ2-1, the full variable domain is DAGVTQSPTHLIKTRGQQVTLRCSPISGHKSVSWYQQVLGQGPQFIFQYYEKEERGRGNFPDRFSARQFPNYSSELNVNALLLGDSALYLCASSLWTGGNDEQFFGPGTRLTVL.

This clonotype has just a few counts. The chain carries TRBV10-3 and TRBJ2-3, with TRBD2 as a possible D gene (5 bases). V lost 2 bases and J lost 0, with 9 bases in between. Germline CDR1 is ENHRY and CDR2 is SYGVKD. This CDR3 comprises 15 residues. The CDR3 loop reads CAISEPRDSTDTQYF. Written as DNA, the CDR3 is TGTGCCATCAGTGAGCCTCGGGATAGCACAGATACGCAGTATTTT.

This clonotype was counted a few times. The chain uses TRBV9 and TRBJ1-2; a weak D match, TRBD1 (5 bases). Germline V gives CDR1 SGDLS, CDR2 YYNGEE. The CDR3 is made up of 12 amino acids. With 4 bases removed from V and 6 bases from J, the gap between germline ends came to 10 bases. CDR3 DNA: TGTGCCAGCAGCATTTCAGGGAATGGCTACACCTTC. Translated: CASSISGNGYTF.

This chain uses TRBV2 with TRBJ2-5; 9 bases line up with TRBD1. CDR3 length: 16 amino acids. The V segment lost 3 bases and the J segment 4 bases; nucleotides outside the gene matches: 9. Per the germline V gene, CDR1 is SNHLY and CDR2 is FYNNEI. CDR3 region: CASSDLRDRVLETQYF. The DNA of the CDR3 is TGTGCCAGCAGTGATCTACGGGACAGGGTATTAGAGACCCAGTACTTC.

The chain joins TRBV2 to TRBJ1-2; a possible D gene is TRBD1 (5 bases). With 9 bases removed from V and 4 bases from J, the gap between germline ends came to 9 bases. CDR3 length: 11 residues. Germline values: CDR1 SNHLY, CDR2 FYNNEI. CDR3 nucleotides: TGTGCCAGGCAGGGTATCTATGGCTACACCTTC. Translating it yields CARQGIYGYTF.

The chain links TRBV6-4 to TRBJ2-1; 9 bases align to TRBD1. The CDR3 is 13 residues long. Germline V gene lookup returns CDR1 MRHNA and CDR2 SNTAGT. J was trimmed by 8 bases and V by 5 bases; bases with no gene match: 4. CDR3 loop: CASSLQGADEQFF. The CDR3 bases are TGTGCCAGCAGTCTACAGGGGGCCGATGAGCAGTTCTTC.

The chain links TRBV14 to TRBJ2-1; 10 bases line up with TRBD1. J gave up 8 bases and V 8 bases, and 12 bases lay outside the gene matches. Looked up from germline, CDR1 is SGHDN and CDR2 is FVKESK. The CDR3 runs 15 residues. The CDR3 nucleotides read TGTGCCAGCCGGAACTCCGGGACAGGGGATCATGAGCAGTTCTTC. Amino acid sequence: CASRNSGTGDHEQFF.

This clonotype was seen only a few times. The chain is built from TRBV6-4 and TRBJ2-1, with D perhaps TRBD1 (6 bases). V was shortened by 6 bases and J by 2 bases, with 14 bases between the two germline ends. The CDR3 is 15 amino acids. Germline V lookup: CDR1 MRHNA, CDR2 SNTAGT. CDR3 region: CASSAGVGAYNEQFF. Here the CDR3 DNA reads TGTGCCAGCAGCGCAGGGGTAGGGGCCTACAATGAGCAGTTCTTC.

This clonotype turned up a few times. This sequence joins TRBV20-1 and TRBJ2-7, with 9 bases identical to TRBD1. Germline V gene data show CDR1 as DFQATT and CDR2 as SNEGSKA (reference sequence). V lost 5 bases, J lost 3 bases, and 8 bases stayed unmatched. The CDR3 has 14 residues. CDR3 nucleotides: TGCAGTGCTTGGGATGACAGGGGGAACTACGAGCAGTACTTC. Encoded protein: CSAWDDRGNYEQYF.

The DNA of the CDR3 is TGTGCCAGCAGCCAAGGCACTGGCGGGGGCGGTAAGCAGTATTTT. Translating it yields CASSQGTGGGGKQYF. V gene TRBV4-2 combines with J gene TRBJ2-3; possibly TRBD2 for D (7 bases). The CDR3 covers 15 residues. Trimming took off 1 base at V and 11 bases at J, with 19 bases between the two ends. Germline V gene data show CDR1 as LGHNA and CDR2 as YNFKEQ.

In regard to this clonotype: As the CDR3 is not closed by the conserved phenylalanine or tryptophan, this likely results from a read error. The DNA for the CDR3 is TGTGCCAGCAGTTACTCTAGGGGGCTAGAGACCCAGTACGTC. It encodes CASSYSRGLETQYV. The V gene is TRBV6-6, the J gene TRBJ2-5; 7 bases align to TRBD1. This CDR3 spans 14 amino acids. J gave up 4 bases and V 0 bases, and 2 bases lay outside the gene matches. Germline V gene lookup returns CDR1 MNHNY and CDR2 SVGAGI (reference sequence).

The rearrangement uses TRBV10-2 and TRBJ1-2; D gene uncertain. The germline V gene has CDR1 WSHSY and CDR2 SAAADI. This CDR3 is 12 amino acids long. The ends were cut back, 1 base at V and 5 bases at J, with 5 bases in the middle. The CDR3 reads CASSEWEYGYTF. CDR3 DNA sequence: TGCGCCAGCAGTGAGTGGGAGTATGGCTACACCTTC.

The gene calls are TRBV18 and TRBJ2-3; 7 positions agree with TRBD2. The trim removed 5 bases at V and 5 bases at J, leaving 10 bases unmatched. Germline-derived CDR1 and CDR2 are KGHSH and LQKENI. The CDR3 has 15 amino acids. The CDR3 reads CASSKTAGPRDTQYF. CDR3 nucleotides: TGTGCCAGCTCAAAAACAGCGGGGCCGCGAGATACGCAGTATTTT.

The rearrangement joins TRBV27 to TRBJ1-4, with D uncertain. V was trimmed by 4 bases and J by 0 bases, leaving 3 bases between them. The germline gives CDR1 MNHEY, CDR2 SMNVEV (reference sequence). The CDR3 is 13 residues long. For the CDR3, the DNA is TGTGCCAGCAGTTATACAACTAATGAAAAACTGTTTTTT. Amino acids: CASSYTTNEKLFF.

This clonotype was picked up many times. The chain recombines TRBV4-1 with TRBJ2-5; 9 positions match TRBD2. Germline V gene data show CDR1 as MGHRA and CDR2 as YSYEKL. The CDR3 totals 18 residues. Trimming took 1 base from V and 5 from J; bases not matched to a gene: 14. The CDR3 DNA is TGCGCCAGCAGCCAAGCTTGGCGGGGGGGATCGGAGTATGAGACCCAGTACTTC. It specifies CASSQAWRGGSEYETQYF.

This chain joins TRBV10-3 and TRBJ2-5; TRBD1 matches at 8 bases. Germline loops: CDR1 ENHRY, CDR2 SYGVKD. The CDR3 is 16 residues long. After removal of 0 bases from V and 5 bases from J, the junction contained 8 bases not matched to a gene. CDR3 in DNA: TGTGCCATCAGTGAGTCCCAGACAGGGGCCCTGGAGACCCAGTACTTC. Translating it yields CAISESQTGALETQYF.